Sequencing of this TCR beta chain was carried out in a study of blood T cells in healthy people across ages. Combining a sample-barcoded 5' primer with a J-beta primer mix, a second PCR ran for roughly 7 to 12 cycles. Each cDNA molecule was tagged by a template-switch adaptor with 12 random nucleotides. A single record per CDR3 protein comes from TCRdb applying MiXCR to the 5' RACE reads. The table lists around 820,000 distinct CDR3 sequences, approximately 25% of them singletons. Germline loops: CDR1 SQVTM, CDR2 ANQGSEA. This CDR3 has 11 residues. These sequences were also reported in another study, on T cells of mothers and their children.

This sequence was found in a boy aged 5-17 years in good health. V and J are TRBV29-1 and TRBJ1-5; 8 nucleotides line up with TRBD1. The specimen sequenced was blood. The CDR3 DNA follows: TGCGGCAGGGGGCTTGATCGGCCCCAGCATTTT. It specifies CGRGLDRPQHF.